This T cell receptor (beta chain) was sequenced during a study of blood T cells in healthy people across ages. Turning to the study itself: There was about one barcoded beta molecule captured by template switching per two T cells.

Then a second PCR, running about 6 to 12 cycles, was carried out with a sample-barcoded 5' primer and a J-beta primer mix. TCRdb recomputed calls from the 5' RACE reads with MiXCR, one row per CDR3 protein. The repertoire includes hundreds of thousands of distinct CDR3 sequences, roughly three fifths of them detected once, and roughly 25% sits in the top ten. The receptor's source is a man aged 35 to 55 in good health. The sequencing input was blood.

CDR3 in amino acids: CATRQDRMSSYEQYF. The CDR3 bases are TGTGCCACCCGACAGGACAGGATGAGCTCCTACGAGCAGTACTTC. The V and J genes are TRBV25-1 and TRBJ2-7; 7 positions match TRBD1. The ends lost 10 bases at V and 0 bases at J; junction bases unmatched: 12. The CDR3 extends over 15 amino acids. Germline loops: CDR1 MGHDK, CDR2 SYGVNS.